The sequence of this T cell receptor beta chain was determined in a study of blood T cell repertoires in COVID-19. Turning to the study itself: The United States, Italy and Spain supplied acute and convalescent COVID-19 samples. T cells, B-cell-depleted T cells, or PBMCs provided the cDNA or gDNA that served as material.

The CDR3 totals 14 residues. Per the germline V gene, CDR1 is MDHEN and CDR2 is SYDVKM. The germline V and J ends were trimmed by 7 bases and 4 bases, with 14 bases remaining between them. Original processing notes: Cell counts per sample came from amplifying reference gene primers. Only in-frame clones appear in the TCRdb table, and some are missing; sequencing was by immunoSEQ multiplex PCR. The V and J calls and clone size were taken over from that table, and D and trimming were inferred from the DNA. The sample has over 85,000 clones, 87% seen once. Sequenced: peripheral blood. The rearrangement joins TRBV28 to TRBJ1-5; no definite D call. This clonotype was obtained from a man between 65 and 80 years old with acute or convalescent COVID-19. In DNA, the CDR3 is TGTGCCAGCACTCTCGCCTCGAGGAATCAGCCCCAGCATTTT. This gives the protein CASTLASRNQPQHF.